The 5 T cell receptor beta chains in this list originate from one sample, sequenced in a study of Ad26.COV2.S vaccination and SARS-CoV-2 variants. The treatment was: around 19 received Ad26.COV2.S at low or high dose, single or two shots; 5 received placebo; per-sample allocation not given. Samples came from day 63 after the first vaccine or placebo injection. The assay was immunoSEQ multiplex PCR, and TCRdb's table has in-frame clones only and misses some. The repertoire holds 380,000 or so clones, with about 89% as singletons. The material sequenced was peripheral blood, taken in a trial of Ad26.COV2.S vaccine versus placebo. The receptor set was obtained from a person aged 18 to 65 who received the Ad26.COV2.S COVID-19 vaccine or a placebo.

In its sample, this clone was seen once. The chain recombines TRBV24-1 with TRBJ2-6; 8 bases match TRBD1. The V gene's germline CDR1 is KGHDR and CDR2 SFDVKD. Losses at the gene ends were 10 bases for V and 4 bases for J; bases not matched to a gene: 5. The CDR3 contains 14 residues. Written as DNA, the CDR3 is TGTGCCACTGAGACAGGGGCCGGGGCCAACGTCCTGACTTTC. Amino acids: CATETGAGANVLTF.

V and J are TRBV6-2 or TRBV6-3 and TRBJ1-5, with a possible D match to TRBD1 (5 bases). The CDR3 covers 15 residues. The germline V and J ends were trimmed by 2 bases and 1 base, with 9 bases remaining between them. Germline V gene lookup returns CDR1 MNHEY and CDR2 SVGEGT. As DNA, the CDR3 is TGTGCCAGCAGTTACGACTGGGGGAGCAATCAGCCCCAGCATTTT. Amino acids: CASSYDWGSNQPQHF.

The gene calls are TRBV24-1 and TRBJ2-2; 9 nucleotides line up with TRBD2. The germline V gene has CDR1 KGHDR and CDR2 SFDVKD. Trimming at V came to 9 bases and at J to 4 bases, leaving 5 bases not matched to a gene. This CDR3 has 14 residues. The CDR3 protein is CATAAGGLTGELFF. CDR3 in DNA: TGTGCCACCGCCGCGGGAGGGCTCACCGGGGAGCTGTTTTTT.

The chain combines TRBV7-2 with TRBJ2-4; the D is unclear. The CDR3 loop spans 15 amino acids. Looked up from germline, CDR1 is SGHTA and CDR2 is FQGNSA. Deletions cut 0 bases from V and 0 bases from J, with 6 bases between. Here the CDR3 reads CASSLAVLAKNIQYF. CDR3 nucleotide sequence: TGTGCCAGCAGCTTAGCCGTCCTAGCCAAAAACATTCAGTACTTC.

This clone came up once. This CDR3 is CATSRRTGGLETQYF. CDR3 nucleotide sequence: TGTGCCACCAGCAGGCGGACAGGGGGCCTGGAGACCCAGTACTTC. J is TRBJ2-5 and V is TRBV15; 11 bases are a match to TRBD1. CDR1 and CDR2 from the germline V gene are LNHNV and YYDKDF (reference sequence). This CDR3 is 15 amino acids long. V trimming: 3 bases; J trimming: 5 bases; junction bases outside the gene matches: 5. Combining the CDR3 with reference TRBV15 and TRBJ2-5 gives the whole variable domain DAMVIQNPRYQVTQFGKPVTLSCSQTLNHNVMYWYQQKSSQAPKLLFHYYDKDFNNEADTPDNFQSRRPNTSFCFLDIRSPGLGDTAMYLCATSRRTGGLETQYFGPGTRLLVL.